This T cell receptor (beta chain) is from a study of shared clonotypes between healthy human individuals. Naive CD8 cells lacked CD45RO, underwent positive selection for CCR7 and left out terminally differentiated effector memory CD45RA+ cells. Regarding this clone: The antigen remains undetermined. Other nucleotide sequences in the sample specify the same CDR3.

Sequenced by immunoSEQ multiplex PCR; TCRdb stores in-frame clones only, minus some. The sample holds approximately 720,000 clones, about 91% seen once. Whole-study results and caveats: Some naive CD4 clonotypes, around 5%, turned up in common across several donors. Naive subsets usually exceeded memory subsets in estimated richness.

Germline V CDR1 and CDR2: SGDLS, YYNGEE. Between the trimmed V and J ends, which lost 0 bases and 3 bases, there was a span of 10 bases. The CDR3 is 14 residues long. The rearrangement uses TRBV9 and TRBJ2-7, with D possibly being TRBD1 or TRBD2 (5 bases each). Sequencing was done on a sample of naive CD8+ T cells sorted from blood. This clonotype was sampled from a man under 40 in good health. This CDR3 is CASSVGGPGYEQYF. CDR3 bases: TGTGCCAGCAGCGTAGGGGGACCAGGCTACGAGCAGTACTTC.